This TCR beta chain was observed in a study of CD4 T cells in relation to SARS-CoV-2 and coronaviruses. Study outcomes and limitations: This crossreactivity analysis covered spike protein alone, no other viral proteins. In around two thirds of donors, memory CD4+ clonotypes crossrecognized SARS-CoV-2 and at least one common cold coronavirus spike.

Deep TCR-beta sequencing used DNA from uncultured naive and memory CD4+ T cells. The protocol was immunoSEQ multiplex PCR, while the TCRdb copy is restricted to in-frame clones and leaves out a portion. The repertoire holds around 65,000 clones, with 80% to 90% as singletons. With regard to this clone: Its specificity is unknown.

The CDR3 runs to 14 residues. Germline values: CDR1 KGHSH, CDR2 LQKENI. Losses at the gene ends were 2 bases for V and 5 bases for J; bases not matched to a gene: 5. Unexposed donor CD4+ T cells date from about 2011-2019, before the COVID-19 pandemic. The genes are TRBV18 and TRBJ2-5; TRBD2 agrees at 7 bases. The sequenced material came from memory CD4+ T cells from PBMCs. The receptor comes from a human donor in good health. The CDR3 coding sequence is TGTGCCAGCTCACCAGGGAGGGATCGGGAGACCCAGTACTTC. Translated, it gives CASSPGRDRETQYF.